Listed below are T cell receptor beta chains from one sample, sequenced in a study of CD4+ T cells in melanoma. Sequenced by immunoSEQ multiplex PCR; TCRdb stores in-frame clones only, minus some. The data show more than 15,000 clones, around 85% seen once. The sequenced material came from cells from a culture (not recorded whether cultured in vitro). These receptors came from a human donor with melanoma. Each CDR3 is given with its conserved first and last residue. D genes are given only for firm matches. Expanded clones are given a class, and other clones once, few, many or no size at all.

TGCGCCAGCAGCTTAGGACGGCCGAACGCTGAAGCTTTCTTT CASSLGRPNAEAFF TRBJ1-1 . . TRBV5-1
TGTGCCATCAGTGAGACTCAACGGCCCTACGAGCAGTACTTC CAISETQRPYEQYF TRBJ2-7 . . TRBV10-3
TGCGCCAGCAGCCTTGCTAGCGGGGGGTCCCACAATGAGCAGTTCTTC CASSLASGGSHNEQFF TRBJ2-1 TRBD2 . TRBV4-1
TGTGCCAGCAGCTACAGGGGATTGAACACTGAAGCTTTCTTT CASSYRGLNTEAFF TRBJ1-1 TRBD1 . TRBV2
TGTGCCAGCAGTTTAGCCTCGGGTGGGGAGACCCAGTACTTC CASSLASGGETQYF TRBJ2-5 . . TRBV27
TGCGCCAGCAGCCAAGCGGCAATACTAGCGGGGGACACCGGGGAGCTGTTTTTT CASSQAAILAGDTGELFF TRBJ2-2 TRBD2 . TRBV4-1
TGTGCCAGCAGCTCCGGGACAGGGAGTGGTCAGCCCCAGCATTTT CASSSGTGSGQPQHF TRBJ1-5 TRBD1 . TRBV5-5
TGTGCCAGCACCTCAGGGTTAAATTACGAGCAGTACTTC CASTSGLNYEQYF TRBJ2-7 . . TRBV2
TGTGCCACCTCGAAGGGGGGGAACTATGGCTACACCTTC CATSKGGNYGYTF TRBJ1-2 . . TRBV6-1
TGCGCCAGCCGATTAGCGGGGGCCGCCTACAATGAGCAGTTCTTC CASRLAGAAYNEQFF TRBJ2-1 TRBD2 . TRBV5-1
TGTGCCAATTACAGGGGATTGATGAACACTGAAGCTTTCTTT CANYRGLMNTEAFF TRBJ1-1 TRBD1 . TRBV2
TGTGCCAGCAGCTTAGTTGGGGGCCGTGGAACTGAAGCTTTCTTT CASSLVGGRGTEAFF TRBJ1-1 . . TRBV11-2
TGTGCCAGCAGAACAGGGGTCACTGAAGCTTTCTTT CASRTGVTEAFF TRBJ1-1 TRBD1 . TRBV6-1
TGTGCCAGCATTGGGGGGATCGCCTACGAGCAGTACTTC CASIGGIAYEQYF TRBJ2-7 . . TRBV2
TGTGCCAGCAGCTGGGAGCTAAGTTCCGGGGAGCTGTTTTTT CASSWELSSGELFF TRBJ2-2 . . TRBV7-6
TGCGCCAGCAGGCCTGTGGGGCGGGGTAACTATGGCTACACCTTC CASRPVGRGNYGYTF TRBJ1-2 . . TRBV5-1
TGTGCCAGCAGCTTGAACGGGGGGGCCTTCGAGCAGTACTTC CASSLNGGAFEQYF TRBJ2-7 TRBD2 . TRBV5-6
TGTGCCAGGGTAGCTTTGGGCACAGATACGCAGTATTTT CARVALGTDTQYF TRBJ2-3 . . TRBV19
TGTGCCTGGAGTGTAAGAGGGTCGAATGAAAAACTGTTTTTT CAWSVRGSNEKLFF TRBJ1-4 . . TRBV30
TGTGCCAGCAGCCGACAGGTCGGGTCTGGAAACACCATATATTTT CASSRQVGSGNTIYF TRBJ1-3 . once TRBV7-9
TGTGCCAGCAGCCCCCGGGGGGACCCGACCGGGGAGCTGTTTTTT CASSPRGDPTGELFF TRBJ2-2 TRBD2 few TRBV9
TGCAGCGTTGATGGAGGGTCCTACGAGCAGTACTTC CSVDGGSYEQYF TRBJ2-7 . . TRBV29-1